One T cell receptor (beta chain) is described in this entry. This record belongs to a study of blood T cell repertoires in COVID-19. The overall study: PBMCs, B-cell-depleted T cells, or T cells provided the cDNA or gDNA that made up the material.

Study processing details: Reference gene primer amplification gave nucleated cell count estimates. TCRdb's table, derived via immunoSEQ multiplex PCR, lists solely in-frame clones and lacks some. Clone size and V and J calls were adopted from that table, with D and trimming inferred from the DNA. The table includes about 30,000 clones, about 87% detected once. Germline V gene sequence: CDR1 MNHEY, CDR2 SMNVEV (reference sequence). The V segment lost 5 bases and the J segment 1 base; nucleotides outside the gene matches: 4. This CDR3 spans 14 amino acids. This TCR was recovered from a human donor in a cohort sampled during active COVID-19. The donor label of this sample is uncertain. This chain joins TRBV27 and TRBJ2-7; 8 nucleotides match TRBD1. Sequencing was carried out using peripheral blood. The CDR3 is CASSTRTGSYEQYF. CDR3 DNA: TGTGCCAGCAGTACCCGGACAGGGTCCTACGAGCAGTACTTC.